This T cell receptor (beta chain) is from a study of neoadjuvant anti-PD-1 for oral cavity cancer. Across the study: Patients without progression got a fourth dose around day 43.

V lost 6 bases and J lost 15, with 12 bases in between. The CDR3 totals 10 residues. CDR1 and CDR2 (germline): MRHNA, SNTAGT. This table comes from immunoSEQ multiplex PCR, and its TCRdb copy is limited to in-frame clones, with some not included. The repertoire holds approximately 8,000 clones, with more than 50% as singletons. The J gene is TRBJ1-5, the V gene TRBV6-4, with D possibly being TRBD1 (6 bases). This clonotype was obtained from a person aged 40 to 85 with oral cavity squamous cell carcinoma. Specimen: tumor tissue, collected before nivolumab (anti-PD-1) treatment. The CDR3, as DNA: TGTGCCAGCAGCCCCGGACAGCGGCATTTT. Translation: CASSPGQRHF.